The next 5 T cell receptor beta chains were all read from a single sample in a study of regulatory T cells in long-lasting Graves disease (dated by TCRdb to about 2021). The library relied on multiplex PCR. The sample was run on an Illumina HiSeq 4000. CDR3 regions were amplified by Arm-PCR with iRepertoire HTBI primers to construct TCR beta libraries. The public reads were reprocessed in TCRdb via fastp at Q25 and MiXCR, keeping in-frame beta chains. CDR3 protein sequences are deduplicated, and each keeps its most common genes and DNA. In all, the sample holds over 650,000 distinct CDR3 sequences, and approximately 29% of those were seen once. About two fifths of the sample is taken by the ten largest. Per the publication, the time point label means: persistent/refractory GD, antithyroid drugs over 5 years with positive TRAb. For both TCR sequencing and RNA sequencing, RNA was extracted from PBMCs using TRIzol.

The specimen was peripheral blood mononuclear cells (PBMCs), collected when the disease was refractory, from a patient treated with antithyroid drugs. Receptors originate from a female donor with Graves disease.

Only a few counts were recorded for this clonotype. This chain links TRBV20-1 with TRBJ1-5, with D unresolved. The CDR3 consists of 18 residues. Germline lookup yields CDR1 DFQATT and CDR2 SNEGSKA (reference sequence). Trimming removed 2 bases from V and 5 bases from J, with 25 bases in between. The CDR3 nucleotides are TGCAGTGCTAGATACACAGCCACTGCCATAGCAATATATCAGCCCCAGCATTTT. This sequence encodes CSARYTATAIAIYQPQHF.

Details on this clonotype: Its ends do not fully match the called genes, so a read error is possible. This rearrangement joins TRBV6-1 to TRBJ2-5, with 7 bases that match TRBD1. Germline CDR1 is MNHNS and CDR2 is SASEGT. The CDR3 runs to 14 residues. The CDR3 DNA sequence: TGTGCCAGCCTCGGGACAGCCGACCAGGAGACCCAGTACTTC. This codes for CASLGTADQETQYF.

This clonotype was seen a few times. This chain links TRBV11-1 with TRBJ1-2; D unclear. CDR3 size: 14 residues. CDR1 SGHAT and CDR2 FQDESV come from the germline V gene (reference sequence). V was trimmed by 5 bases and J by 8 bases, leaving 18 bases between them. The CDR3 coding sequence is TGTGCCAGCAGCCCCTGGACGGCTCTATACGGCTACACCTTC. It is translated as CASSPWTALYGYTF.

The chain recombines TRBV20-1 with TRBJ1-2; D is undetermined. This CDR3 has 11 residues. V was clipped by 3 bases and J by 4 bases, with 6 bases between them. Looked up from germline, CDR1 is DFQATT and CDR2 is SNEGSKA (reference sequence). The CDR3 bases are TGCAGTGCTAGGCAGCCCTATGGCTACACCTTC. Its translation: CSARQPYGYTF.

A few counts support this clonotype. The genes are TRBV7-9 and TRBJ1-4, with 9 bases that match TRBD1. There are 15 residues in the CDR3. With 5 bases clipped from V and 3 bases from J, the junction kept 4 bases outside the gene matches. Germline CDR1 reads SEHNR; CDR2 reads FQNEAQ (reference sequence). Written as DNA, the CDR3 is TGTGCCAGCAGCCGAGGACAGGGGCCTAATGAAAAACTGTTTTTT. Residues: CASSRGQGPNEKLFF.